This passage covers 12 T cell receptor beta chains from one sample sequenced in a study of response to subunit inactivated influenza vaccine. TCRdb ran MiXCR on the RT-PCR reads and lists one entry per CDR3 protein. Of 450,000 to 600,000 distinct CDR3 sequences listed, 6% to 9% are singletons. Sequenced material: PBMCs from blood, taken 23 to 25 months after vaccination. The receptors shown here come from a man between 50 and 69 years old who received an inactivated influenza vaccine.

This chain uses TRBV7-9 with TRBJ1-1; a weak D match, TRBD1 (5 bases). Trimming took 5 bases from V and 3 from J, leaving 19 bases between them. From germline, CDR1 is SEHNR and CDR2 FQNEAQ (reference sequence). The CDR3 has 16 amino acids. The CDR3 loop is CASSPRDSWVDTEAFF. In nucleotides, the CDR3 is TGTGCCAGCAGCCCCCGGGACTCTTGGGTGGACACTGAAGCTTTCTTT.

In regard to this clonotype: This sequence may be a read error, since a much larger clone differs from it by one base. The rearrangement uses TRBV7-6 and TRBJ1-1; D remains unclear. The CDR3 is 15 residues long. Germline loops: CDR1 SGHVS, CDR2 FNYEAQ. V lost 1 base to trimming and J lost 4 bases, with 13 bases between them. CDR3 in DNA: TGTGCCAGCAGCTTAGACCCTATGGGAGGCACTGAAGCTTTCTTT. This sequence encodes CASSLDPMGGTEAFF. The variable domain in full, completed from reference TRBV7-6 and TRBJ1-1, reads GAGVSQSPRYKVTKRGQDVALRCDPISGHVSLYWYRQALGQGPEFLTYFNYEAQQDKSGLPNDRFSAERPEGSISTLTIQRTEQRDSAMYRCASSLDPMGGTEAFFGQGTRLTVV.

The CDR3 DNA follows: TGCAGCGTTGAAGATCGGACCCTATTCCCTTCCGAGCAGTACTTC. This encodes CSVEDRTLFPSEQYF. The chain combines TRBV29-1 with TRBJ2-7; D gene ambiguous. Germline CDR1 and CDR2: SQVTM and ANQGSEA. The CDR3 extends over 15 amino acids. V lost 0 bases and J lost 6, with 18 bases in between.

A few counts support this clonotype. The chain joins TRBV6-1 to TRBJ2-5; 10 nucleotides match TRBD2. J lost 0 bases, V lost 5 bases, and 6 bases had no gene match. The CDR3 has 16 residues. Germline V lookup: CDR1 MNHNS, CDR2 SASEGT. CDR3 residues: CASSSWTSGDQETQYF. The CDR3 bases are TGTGCCAGCAGTAGTTGGACTAGCGGAGACCAAGAGACCCAGTACTTC.

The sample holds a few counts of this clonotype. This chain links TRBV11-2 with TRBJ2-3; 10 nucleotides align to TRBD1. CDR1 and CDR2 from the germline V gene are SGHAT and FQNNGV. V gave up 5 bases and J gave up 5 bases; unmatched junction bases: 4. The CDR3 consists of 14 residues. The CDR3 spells CASSRTGGLDTQYF. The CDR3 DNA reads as TGTGCCAGCAGCCGGACAGGGGGTCTAGATACGCAGTATTTT.

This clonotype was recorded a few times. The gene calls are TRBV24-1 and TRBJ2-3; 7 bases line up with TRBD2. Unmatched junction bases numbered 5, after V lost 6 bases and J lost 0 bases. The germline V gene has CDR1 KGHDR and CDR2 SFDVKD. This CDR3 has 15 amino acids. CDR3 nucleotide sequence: TGTGCCACCAGTTTTACGGGAGGCAGCACAGATACGCAGTATTTT. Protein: CATSFTGGSTDTQYF.

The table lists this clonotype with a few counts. This chain's CDR3 is CASSETSGGSYNEQFF. The CDR3 DNA follows: TGTGCCAGCAGTGAAACTAGCGGGGGCTCCTACAATGAGCAGTTCTTC. V gene TRBV25-1 combines with J gene TRBJ2-1; TRBD2 matches 11 bases. Germline V CDR1 and CDR2: MGHDK, SYGVNS. With 2 bases clipped from V and 0 bases from J, the junction kept 0 bases outside the gene matches. The CDR3 covers 16 residues.

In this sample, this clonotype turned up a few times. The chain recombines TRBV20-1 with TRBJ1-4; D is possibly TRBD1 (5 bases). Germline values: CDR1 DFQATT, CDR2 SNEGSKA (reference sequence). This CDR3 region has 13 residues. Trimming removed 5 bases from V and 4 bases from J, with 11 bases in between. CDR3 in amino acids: CSAGDGRNEKLFF. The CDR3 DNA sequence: TGCAGTGCTGGGGACGGACGTAATGAAAAACTGTTTTTT.

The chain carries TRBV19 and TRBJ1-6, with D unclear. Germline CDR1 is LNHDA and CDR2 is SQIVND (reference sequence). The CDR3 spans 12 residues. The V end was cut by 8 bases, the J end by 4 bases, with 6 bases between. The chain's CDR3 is CASGEYNSPLHF. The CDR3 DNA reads TGTGCCAGTGGGGAGTATAATTCACCCCTCCACTTT. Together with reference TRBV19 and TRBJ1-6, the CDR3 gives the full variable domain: DGGITQSPKYLFRKEGQNVTLSCEQNLNHDAMYWYRQDPGQGLRLIYYSQIVNDFQKGDIAEGYSVSREKKESFPLTVTSAQKNPTAFYLCASGEYNSPLHFGNGTRLTVT.

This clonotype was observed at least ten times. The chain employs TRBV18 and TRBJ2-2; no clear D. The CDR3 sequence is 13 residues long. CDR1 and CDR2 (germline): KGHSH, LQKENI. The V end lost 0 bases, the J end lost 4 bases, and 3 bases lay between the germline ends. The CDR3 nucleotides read TGTGCCAGCTCACCACCTAGCACCGGGGAGCTGTTTTTT. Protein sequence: CASSPPSTGELFF.

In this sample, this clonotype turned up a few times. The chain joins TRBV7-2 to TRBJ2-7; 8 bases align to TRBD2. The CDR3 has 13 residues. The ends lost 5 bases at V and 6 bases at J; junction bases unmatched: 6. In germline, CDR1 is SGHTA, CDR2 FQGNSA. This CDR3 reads CASSPGGAGEQYF. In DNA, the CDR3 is TGTGCCAGCAGCCCCGGGGGGGCGGGCGAGCAGTACTTC. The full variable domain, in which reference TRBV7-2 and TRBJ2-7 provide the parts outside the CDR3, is GAGVSQSPSNKVTEKGKDVELRCDPISGHTALYWYRQSLGQGLEFLIYFQGNSAPDKSGLPSDRFSAERTGGSVSTLTIQRTQQEDSAVYLCASSPGGAGEQYFGPGTRLTVT.

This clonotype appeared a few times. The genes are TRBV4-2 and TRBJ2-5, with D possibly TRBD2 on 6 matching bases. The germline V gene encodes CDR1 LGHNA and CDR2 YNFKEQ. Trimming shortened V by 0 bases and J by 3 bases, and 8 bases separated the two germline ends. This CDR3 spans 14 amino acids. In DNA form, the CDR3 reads TGTGCCAGCAGCCAAGATCCTAGCGAAGAGACCCAGTACTTC. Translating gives CASSQDPSEETQYF.